The 6 T cell receptor beta chains reported below all come from one sample, sequenced in a study of T cells after yellow fever vaccination. TCRdb fed the 5' RACE reads into MiXCR, producing one record per CDR3 protein. The sample carries hundreds of thousands of distinct CDR3 sequences, over 9% recorded once. This specimen was PBMCs, taken on the day of the yellow fever booster vaccination. These receptor sequences come from a man aged 30 to 39 who received the YFV17D yellow fever vaccine.

As regards this clonotype: This may come from a read error, since a much larger clone is one base off. No conserved phenylalanine or tryptophan is present at the end of the CDR3, so a read error is the likely explanation. This chain joins TRBV20-1 and TRBJ2-1; possible D gene TRBD1, 6 bases. The germline gives CDR1 DFQATT, CDR2 SNEGSKA (reference sequence). V lost 3 bases, J lost 5 bases, and 14 bases lay in between. This CDR3 region has 14 residues. CDR3 bases: TGCAGTGCTAGGAGTACGGGACACAACAATGAGCAGTTCGTC. Protein sequence: CSARSTGHNNEQFV.

This sequence joins TRBV28 and TRBJ1-2; 7 positions agree with TRBD1. Germline trimming cut 4 bases from V and 4 bases from J; bases unmatched to any gene: 6. The CDR3 sequence is 14 residues long. Germline assignment: CDR1 MDHEN and CDR2 SYDVKM. Written as DNA, the CDR3 is TGTGCCAGCAGTTCCTTTGGGACAGTCTATGGCTACACCTTC. Translation gives CASSSFGTVYGYTF.

The rearrangement links TRBV15 to TRBJ1-2; TRBD1 aligns across 8 bases. The germline CDR1 and CDR2 sequences are LNHNV and YYDKDF (reference sequence). The CDR3 loop spans 16 amino acids. V shed 3 bases and J 4 bases; nucleotides not matched to a gene: 10. CDR3 protein: CATSSYRDRITYGYTF. The CDR3 DNA reads TGTGCCACCAGCAGCTACCGGGACAGGATTACCTATGGCTACACCTTC. Complete variable domain (other parts from reference TRBV15 and TRBJ1-2): DAMVIQNPRYQVTQFGKPVTLSCSQTLNHNVMYWYQQKSSQAPKLLFHYYDKDFNNEADTPDNFQSRRPNTSFCFLDIRSPGLGDTAMYLCATSSYRDRITYGYTFGSGTRLTVV.

The V call is TRBV5-1, the J call TRBJ1-2; a weak D match, TRBD1 (5 bases). The CDR3 is 15 amino acids. The germline V gene encodes CDR1 SGHRS and CDR2 YFSETQ. Trimming removed 5 bases from V and 3 bases from J, with 17 bases in between. CDR3 amino acids: CASSSGGSQDYGYTF. CDR3 DNA: TGCGCCAGCAGTTCCGGGGGGTCGCAGGACTATGGCTACACCTTC.

CDR3 sequence (DNA): TGCAGTGCTAGAGTGGAGAGGGGGTTCCAAGAGACCCAGTACTTC. Amino acids: CSARVERGFQETQYF. V gene TRBV20-1 combines with J gene TRBJ2-5, with D perhaps matching TRBD1 (6 bases). CDR3 length: 15 residues. Germline V CDR1 and CDR2: DFQATT, SNEGSKA (reference sequence). The V end was cut by 1 base, the J end by 1 base, with 13 bases between.

This clonotype appeared a few times. The genes are TRBV29-1 and TRBJ2-1, with TRBD2 matching over 9 bases. J gave up 7 bases and V 7 bases, and 20 bases lay outside the gene matches. The CDR3 extends over 17 amino acids. The germline gives CDR1 SQVTM, CDR2 ANQGSEA. In DNA, the CDR3 is TGCAGCGGGTCGAGGTTGTTAGCGGGAGTTTCGGGGAATGAGCAGTTCTTC. This codes for CSGSRLLAGVSGNEQFF.